The next 24 T cell receptor beta chains were all read from a single sample in a study of cytomegalovirus exposure and HLA in healthy donors. PCR employed 60 Vbeta and 13 Jbeta primers. Assay: immunoSEQ multiplex PCR; the TCRdb copy retains only in-frame clones and omits some. The table records 170,000 or so clones, about three quarters of them present only once. Sequences were obtained from PBMCs. The receptors derive from a woman aged 50 to 60 in good health and CMV-seropositive.

V usage is TRBV11-2 and J usage is TRBJ1-4; 7 nucleotides line up with TRBD1. J gave up 7 bases and V 5 bases, and 7 bases lay outside the gene matches. The CDR3 is made up of 14 amino acids. CDR1 is SGHAT and CDR2 is FQNNGV in the germline V gene. The CDR3 region is CASSRSGGGEKLFF. CDR3 sequence (DNA): TGTGCCAGCAGCCGATCAGGGGGAGGTGAAAAACTGTTTTTT.

The chain uses TRBV4-1 and TRBJ1-2; no clear D. This CDR3 spans 13 amino acids. Germline V gene sequence: CDR1 MGHRA, CDR2 YSYEKL. Trimming removed 0 bases from V and 7 bases from J, with 9 bases in between. CDR3: CASSQEGGFGYTF. DNA of the CDR3: TGCGCCAGCAGCCAAGAAGGAGGGTTTGGCTACACCTTC.

This clone was counted between two and nine times. V and J are TRBV5-5 and TRBJ1-2; D might be TRBD1 (5 bases). The CDR3 covers 14 residues. Germline V lookup: CDR1 SGHKS, CDR2 YYEKEE (reference sequence). Trimming shortened V by 5 bases and J by 9 bases, and 20 bases separated the two germline ends. CDR3: CASRQRQTLNSYTF. In DNA, the CDR3 is TGTGCCAGCAGACAGCGACAGACTCTGAATAGCTACACCTTC.

The V call is TRBV7-8, the J call TRBJ1-2; D remains unclear. This CDR3 is built from 15 residues. V was shortened by 4 bases and J by 2 bases, with 14 bases between the two germline ends. Germline V CDR1 and CDR2: SGHVS, FQNEAQ. The DNA for the CDR3 is TGTGCCAGCAGCTCCCAGTTCGTACAAAACTATGGCTACACCTTC. Translation: CASSSQFVQNYGYTF.

The rearrangement links TRBV11-2 to TRBJ1-2; D gene unclear. CDR3 length: 16 residues. V was pared by 4 bases and J by 8 bases, with 23 bases between. CDR1 SGHAT and CDR2 FQNNGV come from the germline V gene. The CDR3 sequence is CASSSLRGLLQRGYTF. In nucleotides, the CDR3 is TGTGCCAGCAGCTCCTTGCGCGGACTACTACAGCGAGGCTACACCTTC.

CDR3: CATSRAGRGSRGSYEQYF. The CDR3 DNA follows: TGTGCCACCAGCAGAGCCGGGAGGGGGTCTCGAGGCTCCTACGAGCAGTACTTC. The chain joins TRBV15 to TRBJ2-7; 8 bases agree with TRBD2. There are 18 residues in the CDR3. Germline lookup yields CDR1 LNHNV and CDR2 YYDKDF (reference sequence). V lost 1 base and J lost 0; bases outside the gene matches: 11.

Concerning this clone itself: One end of the junction does not line up with germline, which may come from a read error. The gene calls are TRBV7-7 and TRBJ2-2; 9 nucleotides agree with TRBD2. CDR1 and CDR2 (germline): SSHAT, FNYEAQ (reference sequence). This CDR3 is 14 amino acids long. The CDR3 DNA follows: TGTGCTAGCAGTTCAGCGGGGGGAACCGGGGAGCTGTTTTTT. This gives the protein CASSSAGGTGELFF.

The J gene is TRBJ1-2, the V gene TRBV30; D gene unclear. The CDR3 contains 13 residues. Germline V gives CDR1 GTSNPN, CDR2 SVGIG (reference sequence). Between the trimmed V and J ends, which lost 3 bases and 0 bases, there was a span of 8 bases. The CDR3 coding sequence is TGTGCCTGGAGCCCGGGAGCTAACTATGGCTACACCTTC. Translation: CAWSPGANYGYTF.

This chain connects TRBV9 to TRBJ2-3; 9 bases are a match to TRBD1. This CDR3 is 14 amino acids long. CDR1 is SGDLS and CDR2 is YYNGEE in the germline V gene. Trimming cost V 3 bases and J 3 bases; bases outside gene matches: 2. The CDR3 sequence: CASSAGQGTDTQYF. CDR3 bases: TGTGCCAGCAGCGCTGGACAGGGGACAGATACGCAGTATTTT.

The chain links TRBV19 to TRBJ2-7; TRBD1 is a possible D gene (5 bases). CDR1 and CDR2 from the germline V gene are LNHDA and SQIVND (reference sequence). The V and J ends lost 0 bases and 6 bases respectively, with 9 bases between them. The CDR3 has 13 amino acids. DNA of the CDR3: TGTGCCAGTAGTATAGACAGGGATGGCGAGCAGTACTTC. It translates to CASSIDRDGEQYF.

V usage is TRBV10-3 and J usage is TRBJ2-3; TRBD1 matches at 7 bases. Trimming cost V 6 bases and J 0 bases; bases outside gene matches: 3. The CDR3 totals 14 residues. Per germline, CDR1 ENHRY and CDR2 SYGVKD. For the CDR3, the DNA is TGTGCCATCAGCGGGACAGTGAGCACAGATACGCAGTATTTT. Its protein is CAISGTVSTDTQYF.

The rearrangement links TRBV6-6 to TRBJ2-7, with 7 bases matching TRBD1. CDR1 and CDR2 from the germline V gene are MNHNY and SVGAGI (reference sequence). Unmatched junction bases numbered 4, after V lost 6 bases and J lost 2 bases. The CDR3 length is 13 residues. CDR3 loop: CASSLTGTYEQYF. DNA for the CDR3: TGTGCCAGCAGCCTGACAGGGACCTACGAGCAGTACTTC.

The chain carries TRBV28 and TRBJ2-1; 8 bases are a match to TRBD1. The V gene end was trimmed by 6 bases and the J gene end by 1 base; junction bases not matched to a gene: 8. This CDR3 spans 16 amino acids. Germline V gene lookup returns CDR1 MDHEN and CDR2 SYDVKM. The CDR3 here is CASSPGGQVSYNEQFF. CDR3 nucleotide sequence: TGTGCCAGCAGCCCAGGGGGCCAAGTTTCCTACAATGAGCAGTTCTTC.

The chain carries TRBV5-6 and TRBJ2-7; tentative D call: TRBD1 (6 bases). CDR3 size: 15 residues. CDR1 is SGHDT and CDR2 is YYEEEE in the germline V gene. Between the trimmed V and J ends, which lost 1 base and 8 bases, there was a span of 19 bases. CDR3 sequence reads: CASSLTDGDKLKQYF. DNA for the CDR3: TGTGCCAGCAGCTTGACCGACGGGGACAAGCTTAAGCAGTACTTC.

The chain carries TRBV18 and TRBJ1-1; TRBD1 aligns across 7 bases. This CDR3 contains 16 residues. Germline V lookup: CDR1 KGHSH, CDR2 LQKENI. Unmatched junction bases numbered 8, after V lost 3 bases and J lost 1 base. CDR3 in DNA: TGTGCCAGCTCACCTCCGGGCAGGGGGTCGAACACTGAAGCTTTCTTT. Translation: CASSPPGRGSNTEAFF.

The chain couples TRBV18 to TRBJ2-1; 14 positions match TRBD2. The CDR3 has 14 amino acids. The germline V gene has CDR1 KGHSH and CDR2 LQKENI. The junction had 3 bases not matched to a gene; V was cut back by 5 bases and J by 9 bases. The CDR3 loop is CASSSGLAGVEQFF. Written as DNA, the CDR3 is TGTGCCAGCTCATCGGGACTAGCGGGAGTTGAGCAGTTCTTC.

The rearrangement joins TRBV4-3 to TRBJ2-5; TRBD2 matches 11 bases. The CDR3 contains 16 residues. J was trimmed by 5 bases and V by 1 base; bases with no gene match: 6. The germline CDR1 and CDR2 sequences are LGHNA and YSLEER. The CDR3: CASSQGPGLAAETQYF. The CDR3 DNA sequence: TGCGCCAGCAGCCAAGGGCCGGGACTAGCGGCCGAGACCCAGTACTTC.

This clone has a handful of counts. The chain recombines TRBV29-1 with TRBJ2-1; TRBD2 agrees at 9 bases. Germline CDR1 reads SQVTM; CDR2 reads ANQGSEA. The trim removed 4 bases at V and 2 bases at J, leaving 15 bases unmatched. The CDR3 totals 18 residues. CDR3 sequence reads: CSVVGSGRSGFTYNEQFF. The CDR3 DNA reads as TGCAGCGTTGTGGGTAGCGGGAGAAGCGGGTTCACCTACAATGAGCAGTTCTTC.

The chain combines TRBV9 with TRBJ2-2, with D possibly TRBD2 on 6 matching bases. The germline CDR1 and CDR2 sequences are SGDLS and YYNGEE. The CDR3 is 15 amino acids. Trimming removed 3 bases at V and 1 base at J, with 10 bases between. The CDR3: CASSASGGNTGELFF. The CDR3 nucleotides read TGTGCCAGCAGCGCCTCCGGGGGGAACACCGGGGAGCTGTTTTTT.

The rearrangement uses TRBV5-4 and TRBJ2-7; 7 bases match TRBD2. After removal of 0 bases from V and 0 bases from J, the junction contained 3 bases not matched to a gene. The CDR3 spans 15 residues. Germline loops: CDR1 SGHNT, CDR2 YYREEE (reference sequence). CDR3: CASSLDPGGSYEQYF. DNA of the CDR3: TGTGCCAGCAGCTTGGACCCGGGGGGCTCCTACGAGCAGTACTTC. Using reference TRBV5-4 and TRBJ2-7 for the parts outside the CDR3, the full variable domain is ETGVTQSPTHLIKTRGQQVTLRCSSQSGHNTVSWYQQALGQGPQFIFQYYREEENGRGNFPPRFSGLQFPNYSSELNVNALELDDSALYLCASSLDPGGSYEQYFGPGTRLTVT.

This chain links TRBV7-2 with TRBJ1-1; the D is unclear. The germline V gene encodes CDR1 SGHTA and CDR2 FQGNSA. The CDR3 has 13 amino acids. With 5 bases removed from V and 4 bases from J, the gap between germline ends came to 11 bases. The CDR3 spells CASSLQPVTEAFF. The CDR3 nucleotides are TGTGCCAGCAGCCTACAGCCCGTCACTGAAGCTTTCTTT.

The DNA for the CDR3 is TGTGCCAGCAGCCAGACGGCGGGAGTTAGAAAGCAGTTCTTC. Its translation is CASSQTAGVRKQFF. This chain links TRBV4-2 with TRBJ2-1, with 7 positions matching TRBD2. Germline trimming cut 3 bases from V and 11 bases from J; bases unmatched to any gene: 10. The CDR3 length is 14 residues. Per the germline V gene, CDR1 is LGHNA and CDR2 is YNFKEQ.

This sequence joins TRBV7-9 and TRBJ2-1; 10 bases are shared with TRBD1. This CDR3 region has 14 residues. Germline V gene sequence: CDR1 SEHNR, CDR2 FQNEAQ (reference sequence). J gave up 13 bases and V 5 bases, and 11 bases lay outside the gene matches. CDR3 amino acids: CASSPLTGGAFQFF. Here the CDR3 DNA reads TGTGCCAGCAGCCCGTTGACAGGGGGCGCGTTTCAGTTCTTC.

The table lists this clone with a count of one. The chain employs TRBV19 and TRBJ1-2; TRBD1 aligns across 10 bases. The CDR3 is made up of 14 amino acids. V lost 6 bases, J lost 7 bases, and 8 bases stayed unmatched. From germline, CDR1 is LNHDA and CDR2 SQIVND (reference sequence). The CDR3 region is CASSSGTGEAGYTF. Here the CDR3 DNA reads TGTGCCAGTAGCTCGGGGACAGGGGAGGCTGGCTACACCTTC. The entire variable domain, with the rest obtained from reference TRBV19 and TRBJ1-2, is as follows: DGGITQSPKYLFRKEGQNVTLSCEQNLNHDAMYWYRQDPGQGLRLIYYSQIVNDFQKGDIAEGYSVSREKKESFPLTVTSAQKNPTAFYLCASSSGTGEAGYTFGSGTRLTVV.